These 13 T cell receptor beta chains were all obtained from the same sample, sequenced in a study of cytomegalovirus exposure and HLA in healthy donors. Clones were read by immunoSEQ multiplex PCR, and TCRdb kept only the in-frame ones, dropping some. The sample yields about 140,000 clones, more than 85% seen once. The material sequenced was PBMCs. These receptors came from a man between 18 and 29 years old in good health and CMV-seronegative.

The V call is TRBV6-5, the J call TRBJ2-2; perhaps TRBD2 as D (5 bases). Germline V CDR1 and CDR2: MNHEY, SVGAGI. The CDR3 is 13 residues long. V lost 1 base, J lost 6 bases, and 6 bases lay in between. As DNA, the CDR3 is TGTGCCAGCAGTTACTTCGGGGCCGGGGAGCTGTTTTTT. It translates to CASSYFGAGELFF.

The V gene is TRBV7-9, the J gene TRBJ2-5; TRBD2 might be the D (6 bases). CDR1 and CDR2 from the germline V gene are SEHNR and FQNEAQ (reference sequence). The CDR3 is made up of 16 amino acids. The V and J ends lost 5 bases and 5 bases respectively, with 21 bases between them. The CDR3 protein is CASSPSAGSFGETQYF. The CDR3 region has the DNA TGTGCCAGCAGCCCTAGCGCGGGGTCGTTCGGGGAGACCCAGTACTTC.

Comment on this clone: The identical CDR3 is also encoded by other nucleotide sequences in the sample. V usage is TRBV15 and J usage is TRBJ1-2; possibly TRBD1 for D (6 bases). Deletions cut 1 base from V and 2 bases from J, with 8 bases between. Germline V gene lookup returns CDR1 LNHNV and CDR2 YYDKDF (reference sequence). This CDR3 contains 14 residues. This CDR3 is CATSRGQGNYGYTF. The DNA of the CDR3 is TGTGCCACCAGCAGAGGTCAGGGGAACTATGGCTACACCTTC.

The V call is TRBV9, the J call TRBJ2-1; 7 bases align to TRBD1. Trimming removed 0 bases from V and 0 bases from J; junction bases left unmatched: 6. The CDR3 totals 17 residues. From germline, CDR1 is SGDLS and CDR2 YYNGEE. The CDR3 protein is CASSVAGQLSSYNEQFF. In DNA, the CDR3 is TGTGCCAGCAGCGTAGCGGGACAGCTGAGCTCCTACAATGAGCAGTTCTTC.

CDR3 DNA sequence: TGTGCCAGCAGTGAATGGACAGGGGTGCGCGAAAAACTGTTTTTT. It specifies CASSEWTGVREKLFF. This chain joins TRBV2 and TRBJ1-4; TRBD1 aligns across 9 bases. The CDR3 loop spans 15 amino acids. Germline V gives CDR1 SNHLY, CDR2 FYNNEI. V lost 2 bases to trimming and J lost 8 bases; unmatched junction nucleotides: 6.

This rearrangement joins TRBV27 to TRBJ2-7; 9 bases map to TRBD2. The CDR3 loop spans 17 amino acids. CDR1 and CDR2 from the germline V gene are MNHEY and SMNVEV (reference sequence). V lost 2 bases and J lost 0; bases outside the gene matches: 8. CDR3: CASSLIGGGASSYEQYF. CDR3 coding DNA: TGTGCCAGCAGTTTAATTGGCGGGGGGGCAAGCTCCTACGAGCAGTACTTC.

The chain employs TRBV10-3 and TRBJ2-1; TRBD2 agrees at 9 bases. The V gene end was trimmed by 0 bases and the J gene end by 5 bases; junction bases not matched to a gene: 5. Germline V gene data show CDR1 as ENHRY and CDR2 as SYGVKD. The CDR3 covers 16 residues. The CDR3: CAISESGTSTNNEQFF. The CDR3 DNA reads as TGTGCCATCAGTGAGTCTGGGACTAGCACCAACAATGAGCAGTTCTTC.

The gene calls are TRBV18 and TRBJ2-1; D call uncertain. The CDR3 covers 12 residues. The V and J ends lost 2 bases and 5 bases respectively, with 4 bases between them. CDR1 and CDR2 from the germline V gene are KGHSH and LQKENI. This CDR3 is CASSPSDNEQFF. The CDR3 bases are TGTGCCAGCTCACCATCCGACAATGAGCAGTTCTTC.

This chain joins TRBV6-1 and TRBJ2-7; 7 bases agree with TRBD1. After removal of 2 bases from V and 4 bases from J, the junction contained 8 bases not matched to a gene. Germline V lookup: CDR1 MNHNS, CDR2 SASEGT. CDR3 size: 15 residues. The CDR3 is CASSESEGAQYEQYF. CDR3 in DNA: TGTGCCAGCAGTGAAAGCGAGGGGGCCCAATACGAGCAGTACTTC.

The rearrangement links TRBV6-5 to TRBJ1-1; D ambiguous. The CDR3 length is 12 residues. V lost 6 bases, J lost 1 base, and 6 bases lay in between. Per the germline V gene, CDR1 is MNHEY and CDR2 is SVGAGI. The CDR3 bases are TGTGCCAGCAGGATCAGGAACACTGAAGCTTTCTTT. Translating it yields CASRIRNTEAFF.

With respect to this clone: Distinct nucleotide sequences in the sample also encode this CDR3. The rearrangement joins TRBV5-1 to TRBJ2-3, with 8 bases matching TRBD2. This CDR3 is 15 amino acids long. Germline assignment: CDR1 SGHRS and CDR2 YFSETQ. The ends lost 1 base at V and 3 bases at J; junction bases unmatched: 4. The CDR3, as DNA: TGCGCCAGCAGCTTGAGAGGGACTAGGACAGATACGCAGTATTTT. It specifies CASSLRGTRTDTQYF.

This clone has a single count. This chain connects TRBV5-8 to TRBJ1-5; 8 bases align to TRBD1. Germline V gives CDR1 SGHTS, CDR2 YDEGEE. This CDR3 contains 14 residues. With 5 bases clipped from V and 2 bases from J, the junction kept 3 bases outside the gene matches. CDR3 in amino acids: CASSQDRGNQPQHF. CDR3 DNA: TGTGCCAGCAGTCAGGACAGGGGCAATCAGCCCCAGCATTTT.

This clone occurred once. The V gene is TRBV5-1, the J gene TRBJ2-2; D is possibly TRBD1 (5 bases). Trimming pared 8 bases from V and 4 bases from J, leaving 12 bases between. The CDR3 is 13 residues long. Germline V gene lookup returns CDR1 SGHRS and CDR2 YFSETQ. The CDR3 region has the DNA TGCGCCAGTAGGGGTTTTTTCACCGGGGAGCTGTTTTTT. Amino acids: CASRGFFTGELFF.